This T cell receptor beta chain was recovered during a study of blood T cells in healthy people across ages. Primed by a sample-barcoded 5' primer and a J-beta primer mix, a second PCR proceeded for about 6 to 11 cycles. TCRdb passed the 5' RACE reads through MiXCR, listing each CDR3 protein once. The table lists about a million distinct CDR3 sequences, 45% to 60% of them singletons. Per the germline V gene, CDR1 is SQVTM and CDR2 is ANQGSEA. Between the trimmed V and J ends, which lost 1 base and 0 bases, there was a span of 6 bases. The CDR3 spans 13 residues. The clonotype was recovered from a woman aged 55-69 years in good health. This sequence joins TRBV29-1 and TRBJ1-2; D gene ambiguous. Sequences were obtained from blood. The CDR3 protein is CSVEGSTNYGYTF. CDR3 nucleotides: TGCAGCGTTGAAGGCAGCACTAACTATGGCTACACCTTC.